This TCR beta chain derives from a study of blood T cells in healthy people across ages. Study-wide points: CMV status of donors was unknown, possibly confounding expanded clonotype changes.

This clonotype was seen a few times. Its specificity is not known. Next came a second PCR, run for roughly 6 to 11 cycles, which used a sample-barcoded 5' primer along with a J-beta primer mix. TCRdb reprocessed the 5' RACE reads via MiXCR and lists one record per CDR3 protein. The sample consists of some 900,000 distinct CDR3 sequences, about 44% of them appearing once. Trimming shortened V by 4 bases and J by 5 bases, and 11 bases separated the two germline ends. Germline V gene lookup returns CDR1 LGHDT and CDR2 YNNKEL (reference sequence). The length of the CDR3 is 13 residues. The sequence came from a man aged 30 to 39 in good health. What was sequenced was blood. The chain couples TRBV3-1 to TRBJ2-5, with unresolved D. CDR3 sequence: CASSPPLLETQYF. For the CDR3, the DNA is TGTGCCAGCAGCCCGCCCCTTCTGGAGACCCAGTACTTC.